This T cell receptor beta chain was recorded in a study of blood T cell repertoires in COVID-19. Study-level information: Donors in the United States, Italy and Spain gave samples during acute or convalescent COVID-19.

Original processing methods: Using reference gene primer amplification, nucleated cell counts were estimated. Libraries were prepared by immunoSEQ multiplex PCR; TCRdb keeps only in-frame clonotypes and omits some of them. D and trimming come from the DNA, and the V and J calls and clone size come from that table. The table shows 130,000 to 150,000 clones, with 82% occurring only once. The CDR3 spans 14 residues. Germline V lookup: CDR1 SGHRS, CDR2 YFSETQ. V gave up 4 bases and J gave up 6 bases, with 14 bases separating them. Sequenced sample: peripheral blood. This rearrangement joins TRBV5-1 to TRBJ2-1, with a weak D call TRBD1 (7 bases). The receptor was isolated from a human donor with acute or convalescent COVID-19. The donor label of this sample is uncertain. In DNA, the CDR3 is TGCGCCAGCAGCAACGGGGGACAGCTCAATGAGCAGTTCTTC. Its translation is CASSNGGQLNEQFF.